The sequence of this T cell receptor (beta chain) was determined in a study of blood T cell repertoires in COVID-19. V lost 11 bases and J lost 4, with 12 bases in between. The CDR3 is 13 residues long. Germline CDR1 and CDR2: LNHDA and SQIVND (reference sequence). TCRdb's table, derived via immunoSEQ multiplex PCR, lists solely in-frame clones and lacks some. The sample has about 140,000 clones; 84% are singletons. This clone has only one observation. Sequences were obtained from PBMCs or T cells enriched from blood (not recorded which). V gene TRBV19 combines with J gene TRBJ1-6; maybe TRBD1 (6 bases). The sequence was collected from a man in his forties with acute COVID-19. This chain's CDR3 is CACKGGYNSPLHF. As DNA, the CDR3 is TGTGCCTGTAAAGGGGGATATAATTCACCCCTCCACTTT.